This T cell receptor (beta chain) is drawn from a study of T cell responses to AZD1222 COVID-19 vaccine. This clone was observed once. The sample holds other DNA sequences that translate to the same CDR3. Libraries were prepared by immunoSEQ multiplex PCR; TCRdb keeps only in-frame clonotypes and omits some of them. The table has about 140,000 clones, less than 95% seen once. The germline V gene has CDR1 LNHDA and CDR2 SQIVND (reference sequence). This CDR3 is built from 13 residues. V lost 3 bases to trimming and J lost 5 bases, with 8 bases between them. This sequence originates from an adult who received the MenACWY meningococcal vaccine as a control. The chain has TRBV19 and TRBJ1-5; D gene uncertain. The sequenced sample was peripheral blood, obtained 28 days after the second dose of the MenACWY control vaccine. The CDR3 DNA follows: TGTGCCAGTAGTATTGAGGGATATCAGCCCCAGCATTTT. Translation: CASSIEGYQPQHF.